This T cell receptor (beta chain) was sequenced in a study of cytomegalovirus exposure and HLA in healthy donors. Overall study: The 120 or so validation repertoires used the same platform as the roughly 610 first-cohort repertoires, a later analysis reported.

This CDR3 region has 14 residues. The V end lost 2 bases, the J end lost 3 bases, and 9 bases lay between the germline ends. The germline V gene has CDR1 MNHEY and CDR2 SVGAGI. Generated by immunoSEQ multiplex PCR, the TCRdb table keeps only in-frame clones and is missing some. The table has approximately 90,000 clones, 80% to 95% seen once. Notes on the study in general: The study labeled 150 to 200 TCR beta chains cytomegalovirus-associated. Subsequent analysis found a tendency for first-cohort TCR clusters to co-occur within the 95 to 150 validation repertoires. In vitro, a few CMV-associated chains proved specific for CMV antigens.

About this clone: The antigen is unknown.

The specimen sequenced was PBMCs. This receptor was obtained from a woman aged 30 to 39 in good health and CMV-seropositive. V gene TRBV6-5 combines with J gene TRBJ2-3; possibly TRBD1 for D (6 bases). CDR3 sequence: CASSYRQATDTQYF. In nucleotides, the CDR3 is TGTGCCAGCAGTTACCGACAGGCAACAGATACGCAGTATTTT.